The 11 T cell receptor beta chains below were found in one sample sequenced in a study of OX40 agonist ivuxolimab in advanced cancers. Clones were read by immunoSEQ multiplex PCR, and TCRdb kept only the in-frame ones, dropping some. The sample holds 18,000 or so clones, more than 60% seen once. Source: CD4+ or CD8+ T cells sorted from blood, taken in a trial of the OX40 agonist ivuxolimab. The origin of the receptors is an adult with an advanced solid tumor such as melanoma, head and neck, liver or kidney cancer.

This clone has only one observation. The chain joins TRBV19 to TRBJ2-1; possibly TRBD2 for D (6 bases). The CDR3 consists of 15 residues. Looked up from germline, CDR1 is LNHDA and CDR2 is SQIVND (reference sequence). Trimming took 3 bases from V and 8 from J, leaving 17 bases between them. CDR3 DNA sequence: TGTGCCAGTAGTATGGACGTCGGTCCGGGGGATGAGCAGTTCTTC. It specifies CASSMDVGPGDEQFF. The whole variable domain, remainder taken from reference TRBV19 and TRBJ2-1, is DGGITQSPKYLFRKEGQNVTLSCEQNLNHDAMYWYRQDPGQGLRLIYYSQIVNDFQKGDIAEGYSVSREKKESFPLTVTSAQKNPTAFYLCASSMDVGPGDEQFFGPGTRLTVL.

The CDR3 loop reads CASSTNSYEQYF. CDR3 coding DNA: TGTGCCAGCAGCACCAATTCCTACGAGCAGTACTTC. The chain couples TRBV7-2 to TRBJ2-7, with D unclear. Trimming removed 5 bases at V and 1 base at J, with 6 bases between. This CDR3 region has 12 residues. CDR1 is SGHTA and CDR2 is FQGNSA in the germline V gene.

The V gene is TRBV28, the J gene TRBJ1-6; D uncertain. Trimming shortened V by 8 bases and J by 6 bases, and 14 bases separated the two germline ends. The CDR3 runs to 14 residues. Germline loops: CDR1 MDHEN, CDR2 SYDVKM. The CDR3 sequence: CASEGMDPNSPLHF. The DNA for the CDR3 is TGTGCCAGCGAAGGGATGGATCCTAATTCACCCCTCCACTTT. Using reference TRBV28 and TRBJ1-6 for the parts outside the CDR3, the full variable domain is DVKVTQSSRYLVKRTGEKVFLECVQDMDHENMFWYRQDPGLGLRLIYFSYDVKMKEKGDIPEGYSVSREKKERFSLILESASTNQTSMYLCASEGMDPNSPLHFGNGTRLTVT.

V and J are TRBV4-3 and TRBJ2-7; D unclear. V was clipped by 1 base and J by 3 bases, with 7 bases between them. Per the germline V gene, CDR1 is LGHNA and CDR2 is YSLEER. The CDR3 extends over 13 amino acids. DNA for the CDR3: TGCGCCAGCAGCCAAGGGCAGTACTACGAGCAGTACTTC. It translates to CASSQGQYYEQYF.

V usage is TRBV9 and J usage is TRBJ2-1; 10 bases align to TRBD1. With 4 bases clipped from V and 0 bases from J, the junction kept 13 bases outside the gene matches. Germline CDR1 and CDR2: SGDLS and YYNGEE. The CDR3 runs to 19 residues. CDR3 sequence (DNA): TGTGCCAGCAGCCCAAGGACAGGGGGAGGGGGAAGCTCCTACAATGAGCAGTTCTTC. This gives the protein CASSPRTGGGGSSYNEQFF.

The CDR3 region is CSVEIILAGDYEQYF. The DNA of the CDR3 is TGCAGCGTTGAAATAATACTAGCGGGAGACTACGAGCAGTACTTC. This chain joins TRBV29-1 and TRBJ2-7; TRBD2 agrees at 11 bases. V gave up 2 bases and J gave up 3 bases; unmatched junction bases: 6. This CDR3 comprises 15 residues. Germline CDR1 is SQVTM and CDR2 is ANQGSEA.

J is TRBJ2-7 and V is TRBV5-1; 10 nucleotides agree with TRBD1. Unmatched junction bases numbered 3, after V lost 4 bases and J lost 2 bases. This CDR3 contains 14 residues. Per germline, CDR1 SGHRS and CDR2 YFSETQ. For the CDR3, the DNA is TGCGCCAGCAGCCGGGACAGGGGTGCCTACGAGCAGTACTTC. It is translated as CASSRDRGAYEQYF.

Remarks on this clone: In the same sample, other DNA sequences code for this CDR3. The V call is TRBV4-1, the J call TRBJ2-3; no definite D call. V was shortened by 0 bases and J by 6 bases, with 13 bases between the two germline ends. Germline V gene sequence: CDR1 MGHRA, CDR2 YSYEKL. The CDR3 has 15 residues. CDR3 protein: CASSQDPPTGDTQYF. The DNA for the CDR3 is TGCGCCAGCAGCCAAGACCCCCCAACCGGGGATACGCAGTATTTT.

This clone was picked up a small number of times. This chain joins TRBV10-1 and TRBJ2-1; D gene unclear. The CDR3 runs to 13 residues. Looked up from germline, CDR1 is WNHNN and CDR2 is SYGVQD (reference sequence). V lost 5 bases and J 3 bases, leaving 8 bases between the germline ends. The DNA for the CDR3 is TGCGCCAGCAGTTCTGGGCGCTACAATGAGCAGTTCTTC. Translating it yields CASSSGRYNEQFF.

CDR3 bases: TGTGCCAGCAGTTACGGCTTGGACTACAATGAGCAGTTCTTC. As protein: CASSYGLDYNEQFF. The chain couples TRBV6-5 to TRBJ2-1; the D is unclear. Trimming took 2 bases from V and 3 from J, leaving 8 bases between them. This CDR3 is built from 14 residues. Germline CDR1 is MNHEY and CDR2 is SVGAGI.

This sequence joins TRBV6-5 and TRBJ2-5; D possibly corresponds to TRBD1 (6 bases). The V gene lost 6 bases and the J gene lost 2 bases, with 16 bases spanning the gap. The V gene's germline CDR1 is MNHEY and CDR2 SVGAGI. The CDR3 spans 15 residues. The CDR3 DNA follows: TGTGCCAGCAGGGCCCTGGGGACAAAACAAGAGACCCAGTACTTC. Protein product: CASRALGTKQETQYF.